This passage covers 16 T cell receptor beta chains from one sample sequenced in a study of siplizumab effects on memory and regulatory T cells. Profiled with immunoSEQ multiplex PCR; TCRdb holds only in-frame clones, not every one. The profile shows around 100,000 clones, over 90% of them singletons. Source material: Tregs sorted from blood. Receptors originate from a human donor in good health.

The V gene is TRBV7-2, the J gene TRBJ1-1, with unresolved D. The CDR3 covers 14 residues. Trimming stripped 5 bases from V and 0 bases from J, with 10 bases between. Per the germline V gene, CDR1 is SGHTA and CDR2 is FQGNSA. CDR3 in amino acids: CASSAREMNTEAFF. The DNA for the CDR3 is TGTGCCAGCAGCGCCCGAGAGATGAACACTGAAGCTTTCTTT. The variable domain in full, completed from reference TRBV7-2 and TRBJ1-1, reads GAGVSQSPSNKVTEKGKDVELRCDPISGHTALYWYRQSLGQGLEFLIYFQGNSAPDKSGLPSDRFSAERTGGSVSTLTIQRTQQEDSAVYLCASSAREMNTEAFFGQGTRLTVV.

The chain is built from TRBV6-5 and TRBJ2-7; D tentatively fits TRBD1 or TRBD2 (6 bases each). CDR1 is MNHEY, CDR2 SVGAGI, per germline. Deletions cut 2 bases from V and 0 bases from J, with 11 bases between. This CDR3 comprises 15 residues. Here the CDR3 DNA reads TGTGCCAGCAGTTACGGGGGGCCAAGCTCCTACGAGCAGTACTTC. This codes for CASSYGGPSSYEQYF.

The chain couples TRBV5-1 to TRBJ2-3; TRBD2 agrees at 7 bases. Per the germline V gene, CDR1 is SGHRS and CDR2 is YFSETQ. After removal of 4 bases from V and 1 base from J, the junction contained 0 bases not matched to a gene. The CDR3 has 13 residues. The CDR3 region is CASSTSGTDTQYF. DNA of the CDR3: TGCGCCAGCAGCACTAGCGGCACAGATACGCAGTATTTT.

The rearrangement uses TRBV5-5 and TRBJ1-3; 8 bases line up with TRBD1. Germline CDR1 SGHKS, CDR2 YYEKEE (reference sequence). V lost 3 bases and J lost 8; bases outside the gene matches: 10. This CDR3 is 15 amino acids long. CDR3 in amino acids: CASSWTGDRGHTIYF. Written as DNA, the CDR3 is TGTGCCAGCAGCTGGACGGGAGACAGGGGACACACCATATATTTT.

The chain carries TRBV20-1 and TRBJ1-2; 7 bases fit TRBD1. The J segment lost 8 bases and the V segment lost 6 bases, leaving 6 bases of the junction unmatched. CDR1 is DFQATT and CDR2 is SNEGSKA in the germline V gene (reference sequence). The CDR3 length is 11 residues. The CDR3 protein is CSAVIQGGYTF. CDR3 in DNA: TGCAGTGCGGTTATACAGGGGGGCTACACCTTC.

The chain employs TRBV11-3 and TRBJ1-1; D possibly corresponds to TRBD1 (5 bases). The CDR3 length is 15 residues. V was clipped by 0 bases and J by 3 bases, with 11 bases between them. Germline V gene data show CDR1 as SGHNT and CDR2 as YENEEA. The CDR3 reads CASSLDSGWDTEAFF. The CDR3 DNA reads TGTGCCAGCAGCTTAGATTCAGGGTGGGACACTGAAGCTTTCTTT.

This clone is a singleton in its sample. The chain uses TRBV30 and TRBJ1-6; D call uncertain. This CDR3 is built from 15 residues. V dropped 1 base and J dropped 0 bases, with 7 bases sitting between them. Germline CDR1 GTSNPN, CDR2 SVGIG (reference sequence). The CDR3 nucleotides read TGTGCCTGGAGTGAAGGGAGCTCCTATAATTCACCCCTCCACTTT. Its translation is CAWSEGSSYNSPLHF.

The chain links TRBV29-1 to TRBJ1-1; tentative D call: TRBD1 (5 bases). The CDR3 spans 11 residues. Per germline, CDR1 SQVTM and CDR2 ANQGSEA. The germline V and J ends were trimmed by 7 bases and 2 bases, with 8 bases remaining between them. The CDR3 region has the DNA TGCAGCGCGACAGAAAACACTGAAGCTTTCTTT. This gives the protein CSATENTEAFF. The full variable domain, rest sourced from reference TRBV29-1 and TRBJ1-1, is SAVISQKPSRDICQRGTSLTIQCQVDSQVTMMFWYRQQPGQSLTLIATANQGSEATYESGFVIDKFPISRPNLTFSTLTVSNMSPEDSSIYLCSATENTEAFFGQGTRLTVV.

The chain couples TRBV7-2 to TRBJ1-1; tentatively, D is TRBD1 (5 bases). The CDR3 is made up of 14 amino acids. V lost 5 bases, J lost 7 bases, and 17 bases lay in between. Looked up from germline, CDR1 is SGHTA and CDR2 is FQGNSA. The CDR3 DNA is TGTGCCAGCAGCGCCCAAGTACCGACAGTTGAAGCTTTCTTT. It encodes CASSAQVPTVEAFF.

The V gene is TRBV2, the J gene TRBJ1-1, with D maybe TRBD1 (6 bases). V was trimmed by 4 bases and J by 8 bases, leaving 8 bases between them. The CDR3 totals 11 residues. Germline lookup yields CDR1 SNHLY and CDR2 FYNNEI. CDR3 sequence reads: CASSGGQEAFF. As DNA, the CDR3 is TGTGCCAGCAGTGGTGGACAGGAAGCTTTCTTT.

The DNA for the CDR3 is TGTGCCAGCACCACAAGCGGGAGGGCCTTTGAGCAGTTCTTC. Translating it yields CASTTSGRAFEQFF. The chain couples TRBV5-6 to TRBJ2-1; TRBD2 agrees at 10 bases. The V gene's germline CDR1 is SGHDT and CDR2 YYEEEE. The trim removed 6 bases at V and 9 bases at J, leaving 9 bases unmatched. This CDR3 has 14 residues. Based on the CDR3 plus reference TRBV5-6 and TRBJ2-1, the full variable domain is DAGVTQSPTHLIKTRGQQVTLRCSPKSGHDTVSWYQQALGQGPQFIFQYYEEEERQRGNFPDRFSGHQFPNYSSELNVNALLLGDSALYLCASTTSGRAFEQFFGPGTRLTVL.

The chain joins TRBV5-1 to TRBJ1-3, with D uncertain. V shed 0 bases and J shed 0 bases, with 10 bases lying between them. The CDR3 runs to 16 residues. The germline CDR1 and CDR2 sequences are SGHRS and YFSETQ. For the CDR3, the DNA is TGCGCCAGCAGCTTGGCCGGGCGGGTCTCTGGAAACACCATATATTTT. As protein: CASSLAGRVSGNTIYF.

The rearrangement joins TRBV7-8 to TRBJ2-3; the D gene is possibly TRBD2 (6 bases). V was clipped by 3 bases and J by 0 bases, with 7 bases between them. CDR1 SGHVS and CDR2 FQNEAQ come from the germline V gene. This CDR3 is built from 14 residues. The CDR3 DNA reads TGTGCCAGCAGCTTGGGGAGGAGCACAGATACGCAGTATTTT. This encodes CASSLGRSTDTQYF.

The chain uses TRBV6-6 and TRBJ2-3; TRBD2 matches 8 bases. J gave up 5 bases and V 6 bases, and 13 bases lay outside the gene matches. There are 16 residues in the CDR3. CDR1 MNHNY and CDR2 SVGAGI come from the germline V gene (reference sequence). CDR3 loop: CASSRGSIAGKDTQYF. Here the CDR3 DNA reads TGTGCCAGCAGCCGGGGTTCAATAGCGGGGAAAGATACGCAGTATTTT.

The rearrangement joins TRBV10-3 to TRBJ2-7; the D gene is possibly TRBD2 (5 bases). This CDR3 is built from 12 residues. With 2 bases removed from V and 5 bases from J, the gap between germline ends came to 7 bases. CDR1 ENHRY and CDR2 SYGVKD come from the germline V gene. The CDR3 region is CAISEGRDEQYF. DNA for the CDR3: TGTGCCATCAGTGAGGGGCGGGACGAGCAGTACTTC.

As to this clone: The sample contains more than one DNA sequence encoding this CDR3. The J gene is TRBJ2-3, the V gene TRBV20-1; D is unclear. The CDR3 runs to 10 residues. Trimming removed 3 bases from V and 4 bases from J, with 2 bases in between. Germline V lookup: CDR1 DFQATT, CDR2 SNEGSKA (reference sequence). The CDR3 reads CSASPDTQYF. The CDR3, as DNA: TGCAGTGCTAGCCCAGATACGCAGTATTTT.